One and the same sample provided the 15 T cell receptor beta chains below, sequenced in a study of T cells in Graves' hyperthyroidism and ophthalmopathy. It was RNA transcripts that yielded the amplified TCR beta CDR3 regions. RT-PCR in the first round (using the HTBI primer set) targeted the TCR CDR3. TCRdb processed the multiplex PCR reads anew with MiXCR; each CDR3 protein has one entry. The sample shows approximately 410,000 distinct CDR3 sequences, approximately 13% of them seen only once. The sequenced sample was blood. The origin of the receptors is a woman aged 18-35 years with Graves' hyperthyroidism.

V gene TRBV7-2 combines with J gene TRBJ1-4; tentatively, D is TRBD1 (6 bases). Trimming shortened V by 0 bases and J by 5 bases, and 10 bases separated the two germline ends. Per germline, CDR1 SGHTA and CDR2 FQGNSA. The CDR3 has 15 residues. Written as DNA, the CDR3 is TGTGCCAGCAGCTTAGCGATGGGGGCCAATGAAAAACTGTTTTTT. Its translation is CASSLAMGANEKLFF.

A few counts support this clonotype. V gene TRBV5-4 combines with J gene TRBJ1-1, with D maybe TRBD1 (5 bases). The germline V gene encodes CDR1 SGHNT and CDR2 YYREEE (reference sequence). The CDR3 has 15 amino acids. Between the trimmed V and J ends, which lost 0 bases and 6 bases, there was a span of 15 bases. Here the CDR3 DNA reads TGTGCCAGCAGCTTGGGGACAACTCGGGACTCTGAAGCTTTCTTT. As protein: CASSLGTTRDSEAFF. The full variable domain, in which reference TRBV5-4 and TRBJ1-1 provide the parts outside the CDR3, is ETGVTQSPTHLIKTRGQQVTLRCSSQSGHNTVSWYQQALGQGPQFIFQYYREEENGRGNFPPRFSGLQFPNYSSELNVNALELDDSALYLCASSLGTTRDSEAFFGQGTRLTVV.

This clonotype occurred many times. The chain employs TRBV6-1 and TRBJ2-7; tentatively, D is TRBD2 (6 bases). Trimming pared 8 bases from V and 1 base from J, leaving 18 bases between. Germline CDR1 reads MNHNS; CDR2 reads SASEGT. This CDR3 is 15 amino acids long. The DNA for the CDR3 is TGTGCCAGCGAACCCGGCGGGACTCCTTCCTACGAGCAGTACTTC. Translating it yields CASEPGGTPSYEQYF.

This clonotype has just a few counts. The J gene is TRBJ2-1, the V gene TRBV19, with D possibly matching TRBD1 (6 bases). CDR3 length: 16 residues. In germline, CDR1 is LNHDA, CDR2 SQIVND (reference sequence). Deletions cut 5 bases from V and 0 bases from J, with 14 bases between. The CDR3 is CASSRWTASSYNEQFF. CDR3 DNA: TGTGCCAGTAGTCGATGGACAGCAAGCTCCTACAATGAGCAGTTCTTC.

The genes are TRBV9 and TRBJ2-1; TRBD1 matches at 7 bases. Germline CDR1 and CDR2: SGDLS and YYNGEE. V lost 3 bases to trimming and J lost 5 bases; unmatched junction nucleotides: 5. The CDR3 totals 14 residues. CDR3 sequence: CASSAGQSDNEQFF. The CDR3 nucleotides read TGTGCCAGCAGCGCGGGACAGAGTGACAATGAGCAGTTCTTC. The full variable domain, with the rest looked up from reference TRBV9 and TRBJ2-1, is DSGVTQTPKHLITATGQRVTLRCSPRSGDLSVYWYQQSLDQGLQFLIQYYNGEERAKGNILERFSAQQFPDLHSELNLSSLELGDSALYFCASSAGQSDNEQFFGPGTRLTVL.

This clonotype was counted ten times or more. V and J are TRBV20-1 and TRBJ1-1; TRBD1 matches at 8 bases. In germline, CDR1 is DFQATT, CDR2 SNEGSKA (reference sequence). The trim removed 6 bases at V and 4 bases at J, leaving 10 bases unmatched. This CDR3 is 14 amino acids long. In DNA, the CDR3 is TGCAGTGCGCCCGAGGCGGACAGGGTCACTGAAGCTTTCTTT. Amino acids: CSAPEADRVTEAFF.

The chain is built from TRBV20-1 and TRBJ1-2, with D possibly matching TRBD1 (6 bases). Germline lookup yields CDR1 DFQATT and CDR2 SNEGSKA (reference sequence). CDR3 size: 13 residues. Trimming pared 2 bases from V and 7 bases from J, leaving 14 bases between. CDR3 coding DNA: TGCAGTGCTAGATACAGGGAAAAACGTGGCTACACCTTC. Translation gives CSARYREKRGYTF.

In this sample, this clonotype turned up many times. The chain recombines TRBV5-6 with TRBJ2-5, with a possible D match to TRBD1 (5 bases). Germline V gene sequence: CDR1 SGHDT, CDR2 YYEEEE. V was pared by 6 bases and J by 2 bases, with 17 bases between. This CDR3 has 15 amino acids. CDR3 loop: CASTPWGRGQETQYF. The CDR3, as DNA: TGTGCCAGCACGCCTTGGGGCCGTGGGCAAGAGACCCAGTACTTC.

There are many counts of this clonotype. The J gene is TRBJ2-3, the V gene TRBV5-1, with 9 bases aligning to TRBD2. V lost 1 base, J lost 5 bases, and 8 bases stayed unmatched. The germline CDR1 and CDR2 sequences are SGHRS and YFSETQ. The length of the CDR3 is 16 residues. The CDR3 loop is CASSLTASGNLDTQYF. The CDR3 DNA sequence: TGCGCCAGCAGCTTGACCGCTAGCGGGAATCTAGATACGCAGTATTTT.

This clonotype was seen a handful of times. The chain links TRBV7-9 to TRBJ1-2; 10 bases fit TRBD1. Germline trimming cut 5 bases from V and 3 bases from J; bases unmatched to any gene: 18. Per germline, CDR1 SEHNR and CDR2 FQNEAQ (reference sequence). The CDR3 spans 19 residues. In DNA form, the CDR3 reads TGTGCCAGCAGCCCTAACCCCGGGACAGGGGCCTATCTAGACTATGGCTACACCTTC. Translated, it gives CASSPNPGTGAYLDYGYTF. Looking up the rest from reference TRBV7-9 and TRBJ1-2 gives the full variable domain: DTGVSQNPRHKITKRGQNVTFRCDPISEHNRLYWYRQTLGQGPEFLTYFQNEAQLEKSRLLSDRFSAERPKGSFSTLEIQRTEQGDSAMYLCASSPNPGTGAYLDYGYTFGSGTRLTVV.

This clonotype was picked up many times. This sequence joins TRBV10-1 and TRBJ2-3; D perhaps matches TRBD2 (5 bases). Germline assignment: CDR1 WNHNN and CDR2 SYGVQD (reference sequence). The CDR3 has 14 amino acids. V lost 2 bases to trimming and J lost 3 bases, with 9 bases between them. Here the CDR3 DNA reads TGCGCCAGCAGTGAGGATCGGGGAACAGATACGCAGTATTTT. Its protein product is CASSEDRGTDTQYF.

This clonotype was seen repeatedly, ten times or more. For the CDR3, the DNA is TGTGCCATCAGTCCGGGACTAGCGGGAGGGCGTAAGGAGCAGTACTTC. Its translation: CAISPGLAGGRKEQYF. The V gene is TRBV10-3, the J gene TRBJ2-7; TRBD2 matches at 16 bases. Germline V gene lookup returns CDR1 ENHRY and CDR2 SYGVKD. The CDR3 is 16 residues long. The V gene end was trimmed by 5 bases and the J gene end by 7 bases; junction bases not matched to a gene: 8.

This clonotype was observed a few times. The gene calls are TRBV10-3 and TRBJ2-2, with 8 nucleotides matching TRBD1. V shed 9 bases, J shed 1 base, and the junction held 10 bases outside the gene matches. The CDR3 has 16 amino acids. Per germline, CDR1 ENHRY and CDR2 SYGVKD. The CDR3 region has the DNA TGTGCCATTACTATCTTAGGGACAGGGAACACCGGGGAGCTGTTTTTT. It translates to CAITILGTGNTGELFF.

This clonotype showed up many times. V gene TRBV6-2 or TRBV6-3 combines with J gene TRBJ2-1; the D gene is possibly TRBD2 (6 bases). Germline CDR1 is MNHEY and CDR2 is SVGEGT. There are 15 residues in the CDR3. V was shortened by 7 bases and J by 6 bases, with 19 bases between the two germline ends. CDR3 loop: CASMFGSWRGNEQFF. CDR3 DNA: TGTGCCAGCATGTTTGGCTCCTGGAGGGGCAATGAGCAGTTCTTC.

The chain links TRBV5-1 to TRBJ2-1, with 10 bases aligning to TRBD2. Looked up from germline, CDR1 is SGHRS and CDR2 is YFSETQ. V lost 1 base to trimming and J lost 10 bases; unmatched junction nucleotides: 14. The CDR3 totals 17 residues. The DNA of the CDR3 is TGCGCCAGCAGCTTGATACTAGCGGGGTCTCAGGGGGTCGAGCAGTTCTTC. Its translation is CASSLILAGSQGVEQFF. Using reference TRBV5-1 and TRBJ2-1 for the parts outside the CDR3, the full variable domain is KAGVTQTPRYLIKTRGQQVTLSCSPISGHRSVSWYQQTPGQGLQFLFEYFSETQRNKGNFPGRFSGRQFSNSRSEMNVSTLELGDSALYLCASSLILAGSQGVEQFFGPGTRLTVL.